A single sample is the source of the 9 T cell receptor beta chains below, sequenced in a study of blood T cells in healthy people across ages. Alongside a J-beta primer mix, a sample-barcoded 5' primer served in a second PCR lasting about 6 to 11 cycles. Via MiXCR, TCRdb re-called the 5' RACE reads, giving one row per CDR3 protein. This repertoire shows around 900,000 distinct CDR3 sequences, around 28% found once; its top ten account for around a sixth. The sequencing sample was made of blood. Receptor source: a woman aged 80 or older in good health.

The table lists this clonotype with many counts. The chain links TRBV27 to TRBJ2-1, with D perhaps TRBD1 (6 bases). The CDR3 is 14 residues long. Germline CDR1 and CDR2: MNHEY and SMNVEV (reference sequence). The germline V and J ends were trimmed by 5 bases and 6 bases, with 14 bases remaining between them. This CDR3 is CASSGIQGSNEQFF. The CDR3 DNA reads TGTGCCAGCAGTGGTATACAGGGTAGCAATGAGCAGTTCTTC.

This clonotype was detected once. This sequence joins TRBV7-2 and TRBJ2-5; 7 bases align to TRBD2. The trim removed 11 bases at V and 4 bases at J, leaving 7 bases unmatched. The CDR3 totals 12 residues. The germline CDR1 and CDR2 sequences are SGHTA and FQGNSA. The CDR3 region has the DNA TGTGCCTCCGGGGGGAATCGAGAGACCCAGTACTTC. Translation gives CASGGNRETQYF.

This clonotype showed up many times. The chain combines TRBV7-2 with TRBJ2-3, with TRBD2 matching 7 bases. Germline CDR1 is SGHTA and CDR2 is FQGNSA. V lost 2 bases and J lost 2; bases outside the gene matches: 7. The CDR3 is 16 amino acids. In DNA, the CDR3 is TGTGCCAGCAGCTTAATGTCGGGGGGACCCACAGATACGCAGTATTTT. Translating it yields CASSLMSGGPTDTQYF.

Note on this clonotype: Given a much more abundant clone one base away, this may be a read error. This sequence joins TRBV11-3 and TRBJ1-1, with no clear D. Germline loops: CDR1 SGHNT, CDR2 YENEEA. V lost 4 bases to trimming and J lost 1 base, with 4 bases between them. The CDR3 runs 12 residues. CDR3 sequence reads: CASSWENTEAFF. Here the CDR3 DNA reads TGTGCCAGCAGCTGGGAGAACACTGAAGCTTTCTTT.

This clonotype was counted many times. The rearrangement joins TRBV4-3 to TRBJ1-2; D remains ambiguous. The CDR3 contains 13 residues. The V gene lost 0 bases and the J gene lost 9 bases, with 11 bases spanning the gap. CDR1 LGHNA and CDR2 YSLEER come from the germline V gene. The CDR3 nucleotides read TGCGCCAGCAGCCAAGATAAGGCCTTAAGCTACACCTTC. This codes for CASSQDKALSYTF.

This clonotype was picked up many times. The chain is built from TRBV6-2 or TRBV6-3 and TRBJ2-7; weak D call: TRBD1 (5 bases). Germline-derived CDR1 and CDR2 are MNHEY and SVGEGT. Trimming stripped 7 bases from V and 4 bases from J, with 23 bases between. The CDR3 runs to 16 residues. Here the CDR3 reads CASTTGRAVRPYEQYF. The CDR3 nucleotides read TGTGCCAGCACTACAGGTCGGGCAGTCCGTCCTTACGAGCAGTACTTC.

Notes on this clonotype: A much larger clonotype is one base distant, so this may be a read error. The CDR3 loop is CASRRGSTGRNYERYF. In nucleotides, the CDR3 is TGTGCCAGCAGGAGGGGTAGTACAGGACGAAACTACGAGCGGTACTTC. The chain carries TRBV6-1 and TRBJ2-4, with D possibly called TRBD1 or TRBD2 (5 bases each). Trimming took 6 bases from V and 15 from J, leaving 30 bases between them. CDR1 and CDR2 from the germline V gene are MNHNS and SASEGT. CDR3 size: 16 residues.

At least ten counts were recorded for this clonotype. V usage is TRBV18 and J usage is TRBJ2-5; TRBD1 matches 9 bases. Trimming took 5 bases from V and 4 from J; bases not matched to a gene: 5. CDR1 is KGHSH and CDR2 is LQKENI in the germline V gene. This CDR3 spans 14 amino acids. CDR3 in amino acids: CASSAGTGRETQYF. The CDR3 DNA is TGTGCCAGCTCAGCCGGGACAGGGCGAGAGACCCAGTACTTC.

As to this clonotype: Because the CDR3 is missing its conserved closing phenylalanine or tryptophan, this is likely a read error. The CDR3 nucleotides are TGTGCCAGCAGTTTGCGGGAGAGGTCCGAGCAGTACTGC. As protein: CASSLRERSEQYC. This chain connects TRBV12-3 or TRBV12-4 to TRBJ2-7, with TRBD2 matching 7 bases. CDR3 length: 13 amino acids. V lost 3 bases to trimming and J lost 6 bases; unmatched junction nucleotides: 5.